Listed below are T cell receptor beta chains from one sample, sequenced in a study of cytomegalovirus exposure and HLA in healthy donors. Profiled with immunoSEQ multiplex PCR; TCRdb holds only in-frame clones, not every one. Altogether more than 95,000 clones are present, about four fifths being singletons, with the ten largest covering approximately 3.8%. Sequenced input: PBMCs. The receptors here all came from a man in his forties or fifties in good health and CMV-seronegative. Both conserved end residues are part of each CDR3. D genes are given only for firm matches. Clone size, where shown, is once, few, many, or a class for clones that have expanded.

clone size: -
J gene: TRBJ2-7
V gene: TRBV19
D gene: TRBD1
CDR3 protein: CASSPGQGDEQYF
CDR3 DNA: TGTGCCAGTAGTCCGGGACAGGGAGACGAGCAGTACTTC

clone size: few
J gene: TRBJ1-1
V gene: TRBV25-1
D gene: TRBD1
CDR3 protein: CASSDRLRTGGTEAFF
CDR3 DNA: TGTGCCAGCAGTGACCGGCTGAGGACAGGGGGCACTGAAGCTTTCTTT

clone size: -
J gene: TRBJ2-7
V gene: TRBV29-1
D gene: -
CDR3 protein: CSVEDNSAVDGSPYEQYF
CDR3 DNA: TGCAGCGTTGAAGATAATAGCGCGGTTGATGGGAGTCCCTACGAGCAGTACTTC

clone size: -
J gene: TRBJ2-7
V gene: TRBV27
D gene: TRBD1
CDR3 protein: CASSPTGQGGNYEQYF
CDR3 DNA: TGTGCCAGCAGTCCGACCGGACAGGGGGGCAACTACGAGCAGTACTTC

clone size: -
J gene: TRBJ1-5
V gene: TRBV21-1
D gene: -
CDR3 protein: CASDSDIPYSNQPQHF
CDR3 DNA: TGTGCCAGTGACAGCGACATCCCTTATAGCAATCAGCCCCAGCATTTT

clone size: -
J gene: TRBJ1-6
V gene: TRBV18
D gene: TRBD1
CDR3 protein: CASSGRDSNSPLHF
CDR3 DNA: TGTGCCAGCTCTGGAAGGGACAGTAATTCACCCCTCCACTTT

clone size: -
J gene: TRBJ2-6
V gene: TRBV4-3
D gene: -
CDR3 protein: CASSQAQVSGANVLTF
CDR3 DNA: TGCGCCAGCAGCCAAGCACAGGTCTCTGGGGCCAACGTCCTGACTTTC

clone size: few
J gene: TRBJ1-2
V gene: TRBV15
D gene: -
CDR3 protein: CATSRSVENYGYTF
CDR3 DNA: TGTGCCACCAGCAGGTCCGTGGAGAACTATGGCTACACCTTC

clone size: -
J gene: TRBJ1-5
V gene: TRBV6-1
D gene: -
CDR3 protein: CASSEWTDSNQPQHF
CDR3 DNA: TGTGCCAGCAGTGAATGGACAGATAGCAATCAGCCCCAGCATTTT

clone size: -
J gene: TRBJ2-5
V gene: TRBV5-4
D gene: TRBD2
CDR3 protein: CASNLDPGGQETQYF
CDR3 DNA: TGTGCCAGCAACTTGGACCCCGGGGGGCAAGAGACCCAGTACTTC

clone size: -
J gene: TRBJ1-4
V gene: TRBV6-4
D gene: -
CDR3 protein: CASSDSFLGNYMRNRNEKLFF
CDR3 DNA: TGTGCCAGCAGCGACAGTTTTTTAGGCAACTACATGAGAAACCGAAATGAAAAACTGTTTTTT

clone size: -
J gene: TRBJ1-2
V gene: TRBV19
D gene: -
CDR3 protein: CASSTGGSFYGYTF
CDR3 DNA: TGTGCCAGTAGTACTGGGGGCAGTTTCTATGGCTACACCTTC

clone size: once
J gene: TRBJ1-2
V gene: TRBV6-4
D gene: TRBD1
CDR3 protein: CASSDRTKGQGDYTF
CDR3 DNA: TGTGCCAGCAGTGACCGGACTAAGGGACAGGGAGACTACACCTTC

clone size: -
J gene: TRBJ2-7
V gene: TRBV6-5
D gene: -
CDR3 protein: CASSYLDPYEQYF
CDR3 DNA: TGTGCCAGCAGTTACCTAGACCCATACGAGCAGTACTTC

clone size: once
J gene: TRBJ1-1
V gene: TRBV7-6
D gene: -
CDR3 protein: CASSPEADTEAFF
CDR3 DNA: TGTGCCAGCAGCCCCGAGGCGGACACTGAAGCTTTCTTT

clone size: -
J gene: TRBJ1-5
V gene: TRBV4-2
D gene: TRBD1
CDR3 protein: CASSQEGDRGFQPQHF
CDR3 DNA: TGTGCCAGCAGCCAAGAAGGTGACAGGGGTTTTCAGCCCCAGCATTTT

clone size: few
J gene: TRBJ1-3
V gene: TRBV5-1
D gene: -
CDR3 protein: CASSLGTASGNTIYF
CDR3 DNA: TGCGCCAGCAGCTTGGGGACTGCCTCTGGAAACACCATATATTTT

clone size: -
J gene: TRBJ2-3
V gene: TRBV7-9
D gene: -
CDR3 protein: CASNLAGVDTQYF
CDR3 DNA: TGTGCCAGCAACCTAGCCGGGGTAGATACGCAGTATTTT

clone size: -
J gene: TRBJ1-2
V gene: TRBV7-9
D gene: -
CDR3 protein: CASSPFEVGYYTF
CDR3 DNA: TGTGCCAGCAGCCCCTTCGAGGTCGGCTACTACACCTTC

clone size: -
J gene: TRBJ1-5
V gene: TRBV6-6
D gene: -
CDR3 protein: CASSSRVDQPQHF
CDR3 DNA: TGTGCCAGCAGTTCCAGGGTGGATCAGCCCCAGCATTTT

clone size: -
J gene: TRBJ2-1
V gene: TRBV6-5
D gene: TRBD2
CDR3 protein: CASSSIAGINEQFF
CDR3 DNA: TGTGCCAGCAGTTCGATAGCGGGGATAAATGAGCAGTTCTTC

clone size: -
J gene: TRBJ2-3
V gene: TRBV7-2
D gene: -
CDR3 protein: CASSFLNPGTDTQYF
CDR3 DNA: TGTGCCAGCAGCTTCTTGAATCCGGGCACAGATACGCAGTATTTT

clone size: -
J gene: TRBJ1-2
V gene: TRBV9
D gene: -
CDR3 protein: CASSAPDGYTF
CDR3 DNA: TGTGCCAGCAGCGCCCCGGATGGCTACACCTTC

clone size: -
J gene: TRBJ2-7
V gene: TRBV6-4
D gene: -
CDR3 protein: CASSEEESSYEQYF
CDR3 DNA: TGTGCCAGCAGTGAAGAGGAGAGCTCCTACGAGCAGTACTTC

clone size: once
J gene: TRBJ1-2
V gene: TRBV6-6
D gene: TRBD1
CDR3 protein: CASSYQGALYGYTF
CDR3 DNA: TGTGCCAGCAGTTATCAGGGGGCTTTATATGGCTACACCTTC

clone size: -
J gene: TRBJ1-1
V gene: TRBV19
D gene: TRBD1
CDR3 protein: CASSINRGYTEAFF
CDR3 DNA: TGTGCCAGTAGTATTAACAGGGGTTATACTGAAGCTTTCTTT

clone size: -
J gene: TRBJ1-5
V gene: TRBV16
D gene: TRBD1
CDR3 protein: CASSLTGGGQPQHF
CDR3 DNA: TGTGCCAGCAGCCTCACAGGGGGCGGTCAGCCCCAGCATTTT

clone size: -
J gene: TRBJ2-3
V gene: TRBV7-6
D gene: -
CDR3 protein: CASTPFPGSTDTQYF
CDR3 DNA: TGTGCCAGCACCCCATTCCCAGGCTCTACAGATACGCAGTATTTT